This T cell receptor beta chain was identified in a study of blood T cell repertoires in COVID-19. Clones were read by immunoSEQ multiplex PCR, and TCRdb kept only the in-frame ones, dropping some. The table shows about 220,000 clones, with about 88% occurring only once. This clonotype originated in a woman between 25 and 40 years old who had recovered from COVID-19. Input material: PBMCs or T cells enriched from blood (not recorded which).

In DNA, the CDR3 is TGTGCCAGCAGCCCGGGACAGGAGAGAAACACTGAAGCTTTCTTT. Protein sequence: CASSPGQERNTEAFF. The chain couples TRBV7-2 to TRBJ1-1; 8 nucleotides agree with TRBD1. The junction had 7 bases not matched to a gene; V was cut back by 5 bases and J by 2 bases. CDR1 and CDR2 (germline): SGHTA, FQGNSA. The CDR3 covers 15 residues.